This TCR beta chain was sequenced in a study of T-cell reconstitution after alpha-beta-depleted transplantation in children. This CDR3 has 14 residues. Germline V gene data show CDR1 as SGHRS and CDR2 as YFSETQ. Germline trimming cut 4 bases from V and 1 base from J; bases unmatched to any gene: 3. This sample's TCRbeta library carried unique molecular identifier barcodes. TCRdb reanalysed the PCR reads using MiXCR and keeps one entry per CDR3 protein. The data hold under 300,000 distinct CDR3 sequences, with 9.7% observed a single time. This clonotype was counted many times. This chain links TRBV5-1 with TRBJ1-1; 8 nucleotides line up with TRBD1. The receptor comes from a human donor who donated a stem cell graft to a child with SCID. The sample in question was PBMCs from the stem cell graft donor, obtained from the stem cell graft. In DNA form, the CDR3 reads TGCGCCAGCAGCGCGGGGACAGGGAACACTGAAGCTTTCTTT. It codes for CASSAGTGNTEAFF. The full variable domain, in which reference TRBV5-1 and TRBJ1-1 provide the parts outside the CDR3, is KAGVTQTPRYLIKTRGQQVTLSCSPISGHRSVSWYQQTPGQGLQFLFEYFSETQRNKGNFPGRFSGRQFSNSRSEMNVSTLELGDSALYLCASSAGTGNTEAFFGQGTRLTVV.